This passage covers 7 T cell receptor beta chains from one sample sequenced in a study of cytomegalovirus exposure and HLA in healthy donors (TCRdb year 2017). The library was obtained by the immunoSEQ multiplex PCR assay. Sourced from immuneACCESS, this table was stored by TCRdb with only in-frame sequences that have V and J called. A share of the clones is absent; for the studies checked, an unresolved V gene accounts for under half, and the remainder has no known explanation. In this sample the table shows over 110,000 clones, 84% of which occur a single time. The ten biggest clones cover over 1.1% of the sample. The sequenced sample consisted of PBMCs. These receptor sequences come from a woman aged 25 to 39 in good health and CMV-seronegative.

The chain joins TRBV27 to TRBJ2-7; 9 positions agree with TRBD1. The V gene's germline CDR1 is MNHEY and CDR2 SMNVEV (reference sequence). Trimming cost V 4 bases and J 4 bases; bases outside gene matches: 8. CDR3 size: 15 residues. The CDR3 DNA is TGTGCCAGCAGTTCTCCGGGACAGGGCCATTACGAGCAGTACTTC. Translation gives CASSSPGQGHYEQYF.

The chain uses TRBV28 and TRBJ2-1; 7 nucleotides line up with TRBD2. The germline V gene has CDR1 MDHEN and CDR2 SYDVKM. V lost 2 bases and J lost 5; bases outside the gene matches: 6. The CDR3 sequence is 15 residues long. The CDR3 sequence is CASSLRGRGNNEQFF. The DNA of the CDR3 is TGTGCCAGCAGTTTAAGAGGGCGGGGGAACAATGAGCAGTTCTTC.

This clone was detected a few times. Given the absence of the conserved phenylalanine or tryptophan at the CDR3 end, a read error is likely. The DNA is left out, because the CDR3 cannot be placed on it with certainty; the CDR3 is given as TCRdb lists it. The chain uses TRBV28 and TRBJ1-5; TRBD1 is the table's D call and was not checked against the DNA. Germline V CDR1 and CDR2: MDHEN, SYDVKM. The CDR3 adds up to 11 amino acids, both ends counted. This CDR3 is CASSKQGMSFL.

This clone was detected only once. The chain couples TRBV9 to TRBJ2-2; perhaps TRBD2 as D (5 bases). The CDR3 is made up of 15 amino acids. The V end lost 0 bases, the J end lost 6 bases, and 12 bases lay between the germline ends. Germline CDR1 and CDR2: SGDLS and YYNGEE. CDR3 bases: TGTGCCAGCAGCGTAGGGACTTCCGGGTCCGGGGAGCTGTTTTTT. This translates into CASSVGTSGSGELFF.

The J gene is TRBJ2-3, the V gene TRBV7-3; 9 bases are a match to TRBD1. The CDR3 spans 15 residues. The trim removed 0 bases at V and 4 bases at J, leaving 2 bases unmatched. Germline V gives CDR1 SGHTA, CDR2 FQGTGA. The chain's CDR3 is CASSLTTGGPDTQYF. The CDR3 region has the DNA TGTGCCAGCAGCTTAACTACAGGGGGCCCAGATACGCAGTATTTT.

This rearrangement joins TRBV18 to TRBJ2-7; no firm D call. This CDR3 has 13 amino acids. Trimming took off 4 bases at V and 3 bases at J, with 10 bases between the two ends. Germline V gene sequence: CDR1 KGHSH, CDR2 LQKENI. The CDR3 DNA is TGTGCCAGCTCACTGTTACAGATCTACGAGCAGTACTTC. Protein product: CASSLLQIYEQYF.

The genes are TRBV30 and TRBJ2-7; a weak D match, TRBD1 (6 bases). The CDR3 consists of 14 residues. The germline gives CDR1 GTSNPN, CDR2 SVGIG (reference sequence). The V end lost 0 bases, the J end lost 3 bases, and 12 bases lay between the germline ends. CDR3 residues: CAWSVRLGGYEQYF. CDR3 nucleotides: TGTGCCTGGAGTGTACGTCTAGGGGGCTACGAGCAGTACTTC.